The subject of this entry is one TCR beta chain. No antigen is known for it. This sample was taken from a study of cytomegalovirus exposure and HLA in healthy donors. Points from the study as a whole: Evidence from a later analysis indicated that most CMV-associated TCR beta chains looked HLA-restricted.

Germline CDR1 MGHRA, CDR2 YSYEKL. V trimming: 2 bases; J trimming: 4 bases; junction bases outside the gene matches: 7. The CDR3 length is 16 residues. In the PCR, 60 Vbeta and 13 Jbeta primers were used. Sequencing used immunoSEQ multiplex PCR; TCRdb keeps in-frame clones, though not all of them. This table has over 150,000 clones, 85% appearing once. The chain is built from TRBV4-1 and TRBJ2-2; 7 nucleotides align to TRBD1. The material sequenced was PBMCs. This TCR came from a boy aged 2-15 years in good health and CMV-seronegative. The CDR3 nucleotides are TGCGCCAGCAGCCAAATTCTGGACAGGTCCACCGGGGAGCTGTTTTTT. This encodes CASSQILDRSTGELFF.